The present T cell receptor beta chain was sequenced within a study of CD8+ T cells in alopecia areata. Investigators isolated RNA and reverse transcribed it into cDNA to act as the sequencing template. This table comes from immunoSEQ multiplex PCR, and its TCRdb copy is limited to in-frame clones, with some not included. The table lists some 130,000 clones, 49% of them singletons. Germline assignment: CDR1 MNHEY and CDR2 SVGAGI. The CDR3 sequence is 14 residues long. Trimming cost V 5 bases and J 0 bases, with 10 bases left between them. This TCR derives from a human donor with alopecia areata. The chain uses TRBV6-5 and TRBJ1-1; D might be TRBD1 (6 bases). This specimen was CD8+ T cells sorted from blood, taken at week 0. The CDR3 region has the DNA TGTGCCAGCAGTCATCAGGGGTTGAACACTGAAGCTTTCTTT. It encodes CASSHQGLNTEAFF.